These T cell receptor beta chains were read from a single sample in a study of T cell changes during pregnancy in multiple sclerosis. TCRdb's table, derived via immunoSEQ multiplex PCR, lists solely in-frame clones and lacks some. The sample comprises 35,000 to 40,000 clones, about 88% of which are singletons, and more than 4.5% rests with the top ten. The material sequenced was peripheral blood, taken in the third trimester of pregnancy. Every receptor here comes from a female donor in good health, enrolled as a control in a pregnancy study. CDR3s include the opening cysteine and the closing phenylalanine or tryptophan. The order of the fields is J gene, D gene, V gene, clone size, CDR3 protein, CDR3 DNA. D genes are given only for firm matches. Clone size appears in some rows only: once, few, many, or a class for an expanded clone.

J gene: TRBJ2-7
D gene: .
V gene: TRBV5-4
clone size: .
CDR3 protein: CASSYPHLPPGSHEQYF
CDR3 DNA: TGTGCCAGCAGCTACCCTCACCTTCCGCCAGGGTCGCACGAGCAGTACTTC

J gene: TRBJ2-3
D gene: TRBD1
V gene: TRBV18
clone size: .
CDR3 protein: CASSLYRDRSTDTQYF
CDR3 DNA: TGTGCCAGCTCACTATACCGGGACAGGTCCACAGATACGCAGTATTTT

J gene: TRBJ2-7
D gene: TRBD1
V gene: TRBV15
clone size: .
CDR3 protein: CATSRGGQGANEQYF
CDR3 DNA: TGTGCCACCAGCAGGGGAGGACAGGGGGCCAACGAGCAGTACTTC

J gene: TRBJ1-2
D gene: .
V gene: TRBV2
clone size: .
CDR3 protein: CASRDTNYGYTF
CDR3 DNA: TGTGCCAGCCGGGACACTAACTATGGCTACACCTTC

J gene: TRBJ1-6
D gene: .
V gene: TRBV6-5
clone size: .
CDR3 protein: CASTHTGPSGSPLHF
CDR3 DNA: TGTGCCAGCACTCACACAGGCCCTTCTGGATCACCCCTCCACTTT

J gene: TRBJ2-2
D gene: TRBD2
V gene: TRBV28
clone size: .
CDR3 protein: CASSLSSGRARGGELFF
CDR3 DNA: TGTGCCAGCAGTTTGTCGAGCGGGAGGGCCCGAGGCGGGGAGCTGTTTTTT

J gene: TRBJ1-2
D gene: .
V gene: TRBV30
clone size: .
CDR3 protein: CAWGGVGYTF
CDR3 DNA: TGTGCCTGGGGGGGGGTTGGCTACACCTTC

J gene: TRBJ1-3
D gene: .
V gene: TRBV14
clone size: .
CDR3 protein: CASSQLGLSGNTIYF
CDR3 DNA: TGTGCCAGCAGCCAACTGGGACTTTCTGGAAACACCATATATTTT

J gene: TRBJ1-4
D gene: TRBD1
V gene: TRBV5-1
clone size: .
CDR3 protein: CASSLRGQQSATNEKLFF
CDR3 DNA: TGCGCCAGCAGCTTAAGGGGACAGCAATCGGCAACTAATGAAAAACTGTTTTTT

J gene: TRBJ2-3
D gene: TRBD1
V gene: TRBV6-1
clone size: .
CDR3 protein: CASSERGQGGTDTQYF
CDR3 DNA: TGTGCCAGCAGTGAGAGGGGACAGGGTGGCACAGATACGCAGTATTTT

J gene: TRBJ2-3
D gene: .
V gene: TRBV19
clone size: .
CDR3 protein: CASSITPGRGRDTQYF
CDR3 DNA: TGTGCCAGTAGTATCACTCCAGGGCGGGGAAGAGATACGCAGTATTTT

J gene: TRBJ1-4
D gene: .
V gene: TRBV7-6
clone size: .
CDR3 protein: CASSRGTTNEKLFF
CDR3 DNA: TGTGCCAGCAGCCGAGGGACAACTAATGAAAAACTGTTTTTT

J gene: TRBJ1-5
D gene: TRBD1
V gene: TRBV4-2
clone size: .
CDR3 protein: CASSHVGQGLSNTPSPQHF
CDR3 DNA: TGTGCCAGCAGCCATGTGGGACAGGGGCTCTCAAACACTCCATCGCCCCAGCATTTT

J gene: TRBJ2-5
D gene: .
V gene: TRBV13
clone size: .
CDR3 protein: CASSINREETQYF
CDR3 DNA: TGTGCCAGCAGCATTAACAGGGAAGAGACCCAGTACTTC

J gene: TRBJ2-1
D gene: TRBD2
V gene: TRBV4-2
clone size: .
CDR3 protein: CASSQGGSGGAGEQFF
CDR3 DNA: TGTGCCAGCAGCCAAGGTGGTAGCGGGGGGGCCGGTGAGCAGTTCTTC

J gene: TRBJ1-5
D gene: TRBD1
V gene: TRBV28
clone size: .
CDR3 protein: CASSPPRQGSNQPQHF
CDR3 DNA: TGTGCCAGCAGTCCCCCAAGACAGGGAAGCAATCAGCCCCAGCATTTT

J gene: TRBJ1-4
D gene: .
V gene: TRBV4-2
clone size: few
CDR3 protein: CASSQDSPGSGEKLFF
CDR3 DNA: TGTGCCAGCAGCCAAGATTCGCCGGGAAGTGGTGAAAAACTGTTTTTT

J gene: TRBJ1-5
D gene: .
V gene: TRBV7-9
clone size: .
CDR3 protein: CASSPQYSNQPQHF
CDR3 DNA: TGTGCCAGCAGCCCTCAGTATAGCAATCAGCCCCAGCATTTT

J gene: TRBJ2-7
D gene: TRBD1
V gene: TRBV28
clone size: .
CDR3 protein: CASSQDRARSYEQYF
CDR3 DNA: TGTGCCAGCAGCCAAGACAGGGCACGATCCTACGAGCAGTACTTC

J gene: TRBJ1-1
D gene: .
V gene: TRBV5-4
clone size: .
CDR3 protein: CASSLRGGGTTEAFF
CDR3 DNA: TGTGCCAGCAGCTTGCGGGGCGGGGGCACAACTGAAGCTTTCTTT

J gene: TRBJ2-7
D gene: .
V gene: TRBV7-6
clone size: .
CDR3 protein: CASSFDSYEQYF
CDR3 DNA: TGTGCCAGCAGCTTTGACAGCTACGAGCAGTACTTC

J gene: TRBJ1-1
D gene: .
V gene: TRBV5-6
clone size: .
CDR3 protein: CASSWGDLNTEAFF
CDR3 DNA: TGTGCCAGCAGCTGGGGAGATTTGAACACTGAAGCTTTCTTT

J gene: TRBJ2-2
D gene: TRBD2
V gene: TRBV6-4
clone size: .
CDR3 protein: CASSQLAGSSTGELFF
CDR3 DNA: TGTGCCAGCAGCCAACTAGCGGGGTCCTCCACCGGGGAGCTGTTTTTT

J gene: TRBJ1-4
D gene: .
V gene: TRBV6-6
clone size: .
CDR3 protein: CASRSDGGTNEKLFF
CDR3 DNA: TGTGCCAGCAGGTCGGACGGGGGGACTAATGAAAAACTGTTTTTT

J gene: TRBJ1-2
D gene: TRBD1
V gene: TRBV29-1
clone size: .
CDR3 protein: CSVDDRGGGYTF
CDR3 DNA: TGCAGCGTTGATGACAGGGGGGGTGGCTACACCTTC

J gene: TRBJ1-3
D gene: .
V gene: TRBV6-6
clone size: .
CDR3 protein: CASSQGGGGNTIYF
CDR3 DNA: TGTGCCAGCAGCCAAGGGGGGGGTGGAAACACCATATATTTT

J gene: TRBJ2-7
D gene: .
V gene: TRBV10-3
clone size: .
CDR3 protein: CAIRGPVDEQYF
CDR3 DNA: TGTGCCATCCGAGGTCCCGTCGACGAGCAGTACTTC

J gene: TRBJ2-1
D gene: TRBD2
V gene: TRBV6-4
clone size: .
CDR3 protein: CASSDGLAGGEQFF
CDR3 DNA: TGTGCCAGCAGTGACGGACTAGCGGGGGGTGAGCAGTTCTTC

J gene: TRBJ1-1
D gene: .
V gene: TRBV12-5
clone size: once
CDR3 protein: CASGLGTARETEAFF
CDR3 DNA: TGTGCTAGTGGTTTGGGGACAGCTCGGGAAACTGAAGCTTTCTTT